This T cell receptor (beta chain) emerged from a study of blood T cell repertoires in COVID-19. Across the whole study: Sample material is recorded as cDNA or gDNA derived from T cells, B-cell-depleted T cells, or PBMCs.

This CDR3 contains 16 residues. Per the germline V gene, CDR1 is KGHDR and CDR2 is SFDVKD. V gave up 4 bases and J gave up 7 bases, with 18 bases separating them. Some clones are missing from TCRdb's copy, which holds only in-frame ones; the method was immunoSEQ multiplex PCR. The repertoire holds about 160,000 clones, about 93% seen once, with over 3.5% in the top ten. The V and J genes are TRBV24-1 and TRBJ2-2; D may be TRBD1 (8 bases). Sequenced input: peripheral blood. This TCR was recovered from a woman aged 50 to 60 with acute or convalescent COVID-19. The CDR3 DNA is TGTGCCACCAGTGACCCAAGGACAGGGAGGGGCGGGGAGCTGTTTTTT. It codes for CATSDPRTGRGGELFF.